The 23 T cell receptor beta chains reported below all come from one sample, sequenced in a study of T-cell memory formation after mild COVID-19 (dated by TCRdb to the early 2020s). Libraries were made using 5' RACE. Instrument used: Illumina NovaSeq 6000. TCRdb reworked the public reads: Q25 trimming with fastp, MiXCR clone assembly, productive beta chains retained. A single entry per CDR3 protein holds the most common genes and DNA from its merged rows. In this sample the table shows 270,000 or so distinct CDR3 sequences, 16% of which occur a single time. Around 20% of the sample is taken by the ten largest. What was sequenced was PBMCs or a T cell subset sorted from them (not recorded which). All receptors derive from a man in his late teens or twenties who had mild COVID-19 (a few samples of this study predate the infection). The sample titles of this study are shuffled in the database, so cell type and time point are left out; the donor was told from shared clones.

This clonotype was detected only a few times. As DNA, the CDR3 is TGCGCCACCTGCCCCAATAGCGGGACCGAGCAGTTCTTC. It translates to CATCPNSGTEQFF. This chain uses TRBV5-1 with TRBJ2-1, with TRBD2 matching over 8 bases. The CDR3 is made up of 13 amino acids. With 9 bases clipped from V and 10 bases from J, the junction kept 12 bases outside the gene matches. CDR1 and CDR2 (germline): SGHRS, YFSETQ.

This clonotype was detected a few times. The chain is built from TRBV2 and TRBJ2-2; TRBD2 is a possible D gene (7 bases). The V end was cut by 6 bases, the J end by 3 bases, with 11 bases between. Germline V lookup: CDR1 SNHLY, CDR2 FYNNEI. CDR3 length: 14 amino acids. The CDR3 loop is CASRTGRDTGELFF. CDR3 DNA sequence: TGTGCCAGCAGAACAGGGAGGGACACCGGGGAGCTGTTTTTT.

The rearrangement uses TRBV30 and TRBJ1-4; D is unresolved. The CDR3 extends over 12 amino acids. CDR1 is GTSNPN and CDR2 is SVGIG in the germline V gene (reference sequence). Trimming removed 1 base at V and 10 bases at J, with 10 bases between. The CDR3 loop is CAWSEEGVKLFF. The DNA of the CDR3 is TGTGCCTGGAGTGAAGAGGGTGTAAAACTGTTTTTT.

This clonotype was recorded a few times. The chain is built from TRBV28 and TRBJ2-3; weak D call: TRBD1 (6 bases). Trimming shortened V by 5 bases and J by 2 bases, and 14 bases separated the two germline ends. Germline CDR1 is MDHEN and CDR2 is SYDVKM. This CDR3 is built from 15 residues. CDR3 amino acids: CASSPSTGYTDTQYF. As DNA, the CDR3 is TGTGCCAGCAGTCCGTCGACAGGTTACACAGATACGCAGTATTTT.

The CDR3 loop is CASSLPVQGEQYF. CDR3 bases: TGTGCCAGCAGTTTACCCGTTCAGGGAGAGCAGTACTTC. J is TRBJ2-7 and V is TRBV7-9; D might be TRBD1 (5 bases). With 6 bases removed from V and 7 bases from J, the gap between germline ends came to 16 bases. The CDR3 loop spans 13 amino acids. Germline V gene lookup returns CDR1 SEHNR and CDR2 FQNEAQ (reference sequence). Filled out from reference TRBV7-9 and TRBJ2-7, the complete variable domain reads DTGVSQNPRHKITKRGQNVTFRCDPISEHNRLYWYRQTLGQGPEFLTYFQNEAQLEKSRLLSDRFSAERPKGSFSTLEIQRTEQGDSAMYLCASSLPVQGEQYFGPGTRLTVT.

This clonotype was counted a few times. The chain has TRBV6-2 or TRBV6-3 and TRBJ2-3; D might be TRBD1 (6 bases). From germline, CDR1 is MNHEY and CDR2 SVGEGT. Trimming left V 7 bases short and J 5 bases short, with 10 bases between. CDR3 size: 12 residues. CDR3 nucleotides: TGTGCCAGCACAAAAGGGGGAGATACGCAGTATTTT. It encodes CASTKGGDTQYF.

This clonotype was detected ten times or more. This chain links TRBV4-3 with TRBJ1-1; D is possibly TRBD1 (5 bases). This CDR3 has 14 amino acids. The V gene lost 0 bases and the J gene lost 1 base, with 6 bases spanning the gap. The V gene's germline CDR1 is LGHNA and CDR2 YSLEER. The DNA for the CDR3 is TGCGCCAGCAGCCAAGATGGGGGGAACACTGAAGCTTTCTTT. As protein: CASSQDGGNTEAFF.

This clonotype has just a few counts. The J gene is TRBJ2-4, the V gene TRBV20-1, with D perhaps matching TRBD1 (5 bases). The V and J ends lost 2 bases and 6 bases respectively, with 8 bases between them. This CDR3 region has 12 residues. The V gene's germline CDR1 is DFQATT and CDR2 SNEGSKA (reference sequence). CDR3 sequence reads: CSARPQGNIQYF. The CDR3 nucleotides are TGCAGTGCTAGACCCCAGGGAAACATTCAGTACTTC.

This clonotype was picked up a small number of times. This rearrangement joins TRBV5-5 to TRBJ2-2, with 9 nucleotides matching TRBD1. J lost 7 bases, V lost 1 base, and 5 bases had no gene match. The germline V gene encodes CDR1 SGHKS and CDR2 YYEKEE (reference sequence). The CDR3 is 15 residues long. Here the CDR3 DNA reads TGTGCCAGCAGCTTGACAGGGGGCTTTGACGGGGAGCTGTTTTTT. As protein: CASSLTGGFDGELFF.

J is TRBJ2-1 and V is TRBV7-2; no definite D call. V shed 1 base and J shed 15 bases, with 10 bases lying between them. This CDR3 spans 11 amino acids. Per germline, CDR1 SGHTA and CDR2 FQGNSA. The CDR3 DNA reads TGTGCCAGCAGCTTAGGGAGTGTGGCGTTCTTC. Translated, it gives CASSLGSVAFF.

The chain recombines TRBV3-1 with TRBJ2-5; TRBD1 is a possible D gene (6 bases). CDR3 length: 12 amino acids. V lost 0 bases and J lost 10, with 9 bases in between. Germline CDR1 LGHDT, CDR2 YNNKEL (reference sequence). In DNA, the CDR3 is TGTGCCAGCAGCCAAGATCGAGGGGGCCAGTACTTC. Translation: CASSQDRGGQYF.

On this clonotype itself: This clone may be a read error of a much larger clone one base away. V gene TRBV14 combines with J gene TRBJ1-3; D gene uncertain. Germline V gene data show CDR1 as SGHDN and CDR2 as FVKESK. The CDR3 sequence is 12 residues long. V was clipped by 6 bases and J by 0 bases, with 3 bases between them. CDR3 residues: CASRLSGNTIYF. DNA for the CDR3: TGTGCCAGCAGGCTCTCTGGAAACACCATATATTTT.

The V gene is TRBV6-2 or TRBV6-3, the J gene TRBJ2-7, with D unresolved. Per germline, CDR1 MNHEY and CDR2 SVGEGT. CDR3 length: 12 amino acids. Deletions cut 5 bases from V and 5 bases from J, with 10 bases between. Here the CDR3 reads CASSPRRHEQYF. CDR3 DNA sequence: TGTGCCAGCAGTCCCCGGCGACACGAGCAGTACTTC.

Only a few counts were recorded for this clonotype. The chain links TRBV2 to TRBJ2-7, with D possibly being TRBD1 (5 bases). V lost 6 bases and J 4 bases, leaving 10 bases between the germline ends. In germline, CDR1 is SNHLY, CDR2 FYNNEI. The CDR3 totals 12 residues. In DNA form, the CDR3 reads TGTGCCAGCAGCTTCGACAGATACGAGCAGTACTTC. It is translated as CASSFDRYEQYF.

This chain uses TRBV5-1 with TRBJ2-1, with 8 positions matching TRBD2. The CDR3 runs to 14 residues. Per germline, CDR1 SGHRS and CDR2 YFSETQ. V trimming: 4 bases; J trimming: 8 bases; junction bases outside the gene matches: 8. The CDR3 spells CASSVDGLAYEQFF. The CDR3 nucleotides read TGCGCCAGCAGCGTCGACGGACTAGCCTATGAGCAGTTCTTC.

The rearrangement joins TRBV9 to TRBJ1-1; D ambiguous. CDR3 length: 13 amino acids. V lost 3 bases and J 4 bases, leaving 10 bases between the germline ends. Germline CDR1 and CDR2: SGDLS and YYNGEE. The CDR3 DNA is TGTGCCAGCAGCGCCGAGTGGACCACTGAAGCTTTCTTT. Translation: CASSAEWTTEAFF.

This clonotype turned up a few times. This rearrangement joins TRBV5-1 to TRBJ2-3; no clear D gene. The length of the CDR3 is 15 residues. Trimming shortened V by 9 bases and J by 3 bases, and 20 bases separated the two germline ends. CDR1 and CDR2 from the germline V gene are SGHRS and YFSETQ. CDR3 in DNA: TGCGCCACCGGAACCGCAGGAAGTCAGACAGATACGCAGTATTTT. Protein product: CATGTAGSQTDTQYF.

The chain has TRBV23-1 and TRBJ1-1; D unclear. TRBV23-1 is an open reading frame whose function is uncertain. The CDR3 has 11 amino acids. V lost 6 bases, J lost 6 bases, and 8 bases lay in between. Here the CDR3 reads CASRRRAEAFF. CDR3 sequence (DNA): TGCGCCAGCAGACGACGGGCTGAAGCTTTCTTT.

The chain links TRBV4-3 to TRBJ2-3; the D gene is possibly TRBD2 (7 bases). Germline V gives CDR1 LGHNA, CDR2 YSLEER. V was trimmed by 0 bases and J by 7 bases, leaving 17 bases between them. The CDR3 sequence is 16 residues long. The CDR3 protein is CASSQDRGGGLYTQYF. Here the CDR3 DNA reads TGCGCCAGCAGCCAAGATAGAGGGGGGGGATTGTATACGCAGTATTTT.

This chain links TRBV4-1 with TRBJ2-7; possibly TRBD2 for D (6 bases). The germline V and J ends were trimmed by 1 base and 9 bases, with 16 bases remaining between them. Germline lookup yields CDR1 MGHRA and CDR2 YSYEKL. The CDR3 extends over 14 amino acids. The CDR3, as DNA: TGCGCCAGCAGCCAAGCAACCTGGACTACGTCGCAGTACGTC. Protein sequence: CASSQATWTTSQYV.

The chain carries TRBV6-2 or TRBV6-3 and TRBJ2-1; 8 bases agree with TRBD2. The CDR3 consists of 20 residues. Germline V gene sequence: CDR1 MNHEY, CDR2 SVGEGT. V dropped 2 bases and J dropped 3; count of bases not matched to a gene: 18. The CDR3 sequence: CASSYLNLAGGLVGYNEQFF. CDR3 nucleotide sequence: TGTGCCAGCAGTTACCTTAATCTAGCGGGCGGCCTAGTGGGCTACAATGAGCAGTTCTTC.

This chain uses TRBV30 with TRBJ2-2; no clear D gene. The CDR3 is 13 residues long. Germline loops: CDR1 GTSNPN, CDR2 SVGIG (reference sequence). Trimming cost V 4 bases and J 0 bases, with 6 bases left between them. The CDR3 DNA reads TGTGCCTGGAAGGGCGCGAACACCGGGGAGCTGTTTTTT. Encoded protein: CAWKGANTGELFF.

The chain links TRBV15 to TRBJ2-4; unclear D gene. CDR1 LNHNV and CDR2 YYDKDF come from the germline V gene (reference sequence). V lost 0 bases and J lost 6, with 9 bases in between. This CDR3 contains 14 residues. CDR3 in amino acids: CATSRDRAANIQYF. CDR3 bases: TGTGCCACCAGCAGAGATAGGGCGGCAAACATTCAGTACTTC.